Presented here are 14 T cell receptor beta chains from one specimen sequenced in a study of T cells in Graves' hyperthyroidism and ophthalmopathy. Amplification of TCR beta CDR3 regions was performed using RNA transcripts as template. The TCR CDR3 first-round RT-PCR relied on the HTBI primer set. One entry per CDR3 protein results from TCRdb running MiXCR on the multiplex PCR reads. The sample includes about 600,000 distinct CDR3 sequences, 16% seen only once; the top ten take 2.5% to 4%. The sequencing sample was made of blood. The source of these receptors is a woman aged 40 to 55 with Graves' ophthalmopathy.

This clonotype was counted between two and nine times. The chain has TRBV4-1 and TRBJ1-5; D perhaps matches TRBD1 (6 bases). Germline lookup yields CDR1 MGHRA and CDR2 YSYEKL. V was shortened by 4 bases and J by 0 bases, with 13 bases between the two germline ends. The CDR3 totals 16 residues. Here the CDR3 DNA reads TGCGCCAGCAGCCTTGGACAGCCGTATAGCAATCAGCCCCAGCATTTT. Its protein is CASSLGQPYSNQPQHF.

As for this clonotype: Because it lacks the conserved phenylalanine or tryptophan at the end, this CDR3 is likely a read error. The chain links TRBV20-1 to TRBJ2-3; D remains unclear. Deletions cut 3 bases from V and 0 bases from J, with 7 bases between. Germline lookup yields CDR1 DFQATT and CDR2 SNEGSKA (reference sequence). This CDR3 has 13 amino acids. The CDR3 bases are TGCAGTGCTAGCGGCGGTAGCACAGATACGCAGTATTTA. Amino acids: CSASGGSTDTQYL.

In its sample, this clonotype was seen once. This chain connects TRBV12-3 or TRBV12-4 to TRBJ2-1, with 8 bases that match TRBD1. The CDR3 sequence is 15 residues long. Unmatched junction bases numbered 6, after V lost 8 bases and J lost 0 bases. In nucleotides, the CDR3 is TGTGCCAGCTATCCGGACAGGGCCTCCTACAATGAGCAGTTCTTC. It specifies CASYPDRASYNEQFF.

This clonotype was observed many times. The rearrangement joins TRBV7-9 to TRBJ2-7; 9 positions match TRBD2. CDR3 length: 16 amino acids. The trim removed 1 base at V and 5 bases at J, leaving 9 bases unmatched. Germline V gene data show CDR1 as SEHNR and CDR2 as FQNEAQ (reference sequence). The CDR3 DNA is TGTGCCAGCAGCTTAGGTCCAGCGGGAGGAAAGAACGAGCAGTACTTC. It codes for CASSLGPAGGKNEQYF.

Ten or more counts support this clonotype. The chain uses TRBV18 and TRBJ2-3, with 8 bases lining up with TRBD2. The CDR3 loop spans 16 amino acids. The junction had 14 bases not matched to a gene; V was cut back by 3 bases and J by 9 bases. Germline loops: CDR1 KGHSH, CDR2 LQKENI. The CDR3 nucleotides read TGTGCCAGCTCACCTAGGAGCGGGAGTGGAAAAGCGACGCAGTATTTT. Residues: CASSPRSGSGKATQYF. Variable domain in full (rest from reference TRBV18 and TRBJ2-3): NAGVMQNPRHLVRRRGQEARLRCSPMKGHSHVYWYRQLPEEGLKFMVYLQKENIIDESGMPKERFSAEFPKEGPSILRIQQVVRGDSAAYFCASSPRSGSGKATQYFGPGTRLTVL.

As to this clonotype: Since a much larger clone is just one base distant, this may be a read error. This chain connects TRBV7-2 to TRBJ1-5; D remains ambiguous. Germline assignment: CDR1 SGHTA and CDR2 FQGNSA. This CDR3 is 13 amino acids long. The CDR3 bases are TGTGTCAGCACCGAGGGTTACGATCAGCCCCAGCATTTT. Translating it yields CVSTEGYDQPQHF.

This chain connects TRBV5-1 to TRBJ2-2; 12 nucleotides agree with TRBD2. The trim removed 0 bases at V and 0 bases at J, leaving 9 bases unmatched. The CDR3 consists of 20 residues. Per the germline V gene, CDR1 is SGHRS and CDR2 is YFSETQ. Here the CDR3 reads CASSLEKTSGGPTNTGELFF. CDR3 coding DNA: TGCGCCAGCAGCTTGGAAAAGACTAGCGGGGGCCCTACGAACACCGGGGAGCTGTTTTTT.

This clonotype was counted between two and nine times. This chain connects TRBV28 to TRBJ1-2; weak D call: TRBD1 (5 bases). The V end was cut by 7 bases, the J end by 6 bases, with 21 bases between. The CDR3 runs to 15 residues. In germline, CDR1 is MDHEN, CDR2 SYDVKM. The CDR3 nucleotides are TGTGCCAGCACGATTCCCACAAGACAGCGGGATGGCTACACCTTC. It is translated as CASTIPTRQRDGYTF.

This chain uses TRBV28 with TRBJ1-2, with D uncertain. This CDR3 has 13 amino acids. The germline V and J ends were trimmed by 7 bases and 2 bases, with 11 bases remaining between them. CDR1 and CDR2 (germline): MDHEN, SYDVKM. The CDR3 nucleotides read TGTGCCAGCAAGGGCCAAGAGAACTATGGCTACACCTTC. Translation: CASKGQENYGYTF.

This clonotype turned up a few times. The rearrangement uses TRBV7-9 and TRBJ2-3, with TRBD2 matching 9 bases. This CDR3 spans 16 amino acids. The germline CDR1 and CDR2 sequences are SEHNR and FQNEAQ (reference sequence). The J segment lost 5 bases and the V segment lost 1 base, leaving 7 bases of the junction unmatched. The CDR3 is CASSLGRTSVGDTQYF. The CDR3 DNA reads TGTGCCAGCAGCTTAGGAAGGACTAGCGTTGGAGATACGCAGTATTTT.

The J gene is TRBJ2-7, the V gene TRBV11-2; 7 positions match TRBD1. Germline V gene sequence: CDR1 SGHAT, CDR2 FQNNGV. The CDR3 covers 14 residues. Trimming removed 3 bases from V and 4 bases from J; junction bases left unmatched: 6. CDR3 DNA sequence: TGTGCCAGCAGCTTTTCGGCAGGGGGATACGAGCAGTACTTC. This encodes CASSFSAGGYEQYF. Full variable domain (remainder filled in from reference TRBV11-2 and TRBJ2-7): EAGVAQSPRYKIIEKRQSVAFWCNPISGHATLYWYQQILGQGPKLLIQFQNNGVVDDSQLPKDRFSAERLKGVDSTLKIQPAKLEDSAVYLCASSFSAGGYEQYFGPGTRLTVT.

This clonotype was found a few times. This rearrangement joins TRBV9 to TRBJ1-6; D remains unclear. The germline gives CDR1 SGDLS, CDR2 YYNGEE. The V end lost 3 bases, the J end lost 9 bases, and 10 bases lay between the germline ends. CDR3 length: 13 residues. The CDR3 DNA is TGTGCCAGCAGCGAATCCCTGGGTTCACCCCTCCACTTT. Translation: CASSESLGSPLHF. The complete variable domain, with remaining parts taken from reference TRBV9 and TRBJ1-6, reads DSGVTQTPKHLITATGQRVTLRCSPRSGDLSVYWYQQSLDQGLQFLIQYYNGEERAKGNILERFSAQQFPDLHSELNLSSLELGDSALYFCASSESLGSPLHFGNGTRLTVT.

The rearrangement links TRBV6-1 to TRBJ2-1, with 7 bases fitting TRBD1. V shed 7 bases and J 10 bases; nucleotides not matched to a gene: 4. The CDR3 covers 11 residues. Germline CDR1 MNHNS, CDR2 SASEGT. As DNA, the CDR3 is TGTGCCAGCATTCTAGGGGGCGAGCAGTTCTTC. Translation gives CASILGGEQFF.

Ten or more counts support this clonotype. The chain links TRBV10-3 to TRBJ2-1; 14 bases align to TRBD2. J gave up 7 bases and V 4 bases, and 6 bases lay outside the gene matches. The CDR3 consists of 16 residues. Germline CDR1 ENHRY, CDR2 SYGVKD. CDR3 protein: CAISVGGLAGVNEQFF. The CDR3 DNA follows: TGTGCCATCAGTGTGGGGGGACTAGCGGGAGTTAATGAGCAGTTCTTC.